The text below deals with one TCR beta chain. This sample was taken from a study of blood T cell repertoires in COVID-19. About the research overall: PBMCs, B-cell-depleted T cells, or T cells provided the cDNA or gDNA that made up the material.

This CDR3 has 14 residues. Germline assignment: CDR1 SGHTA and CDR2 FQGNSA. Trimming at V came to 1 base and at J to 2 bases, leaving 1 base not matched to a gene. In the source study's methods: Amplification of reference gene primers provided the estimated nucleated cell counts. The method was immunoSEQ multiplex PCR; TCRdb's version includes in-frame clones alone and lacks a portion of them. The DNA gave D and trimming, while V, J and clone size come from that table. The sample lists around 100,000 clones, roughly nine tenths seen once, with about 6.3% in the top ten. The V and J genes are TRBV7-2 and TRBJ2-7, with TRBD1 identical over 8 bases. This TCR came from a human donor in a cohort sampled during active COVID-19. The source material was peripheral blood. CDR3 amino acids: CASSLEGQAYEQYF. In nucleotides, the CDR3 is TGTGCCAGCAGCTTAGAGGGACAGGCCTACGAGCAGTACTTC. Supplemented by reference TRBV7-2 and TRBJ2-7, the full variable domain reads GAGVSQSPSNKVTEKGKDVELRCDPISGHTALYWYRQSLGQGLEFLIYFQGNSAPDKSGLPSDRFSAERTGGSVSTLTIQRTQQEDSAVYLCASSLEGQAYEQYFGPGTRLTVT.